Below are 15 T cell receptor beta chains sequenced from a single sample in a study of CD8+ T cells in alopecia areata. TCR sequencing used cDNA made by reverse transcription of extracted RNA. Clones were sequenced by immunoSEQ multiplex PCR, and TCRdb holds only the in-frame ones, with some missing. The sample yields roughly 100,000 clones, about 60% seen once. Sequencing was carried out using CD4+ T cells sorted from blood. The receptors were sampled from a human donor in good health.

This CDR3 reads CASYGTGYGYTF. The CDR3 nucleotides read TGTGCCAGCTACGGAACTGGCTATGGCTACACCTTC. The chain recombines TRBV7-9 with TRBJ1-2; D ambiguous. V was shortened by 8 bases and J by 4 bases, with 11 bases between the two germline ends. The CDR3 spans 12 residues. Germline lookup yields CDR1 SEHNR and CDR2 FQNEAQ (reference sequence).

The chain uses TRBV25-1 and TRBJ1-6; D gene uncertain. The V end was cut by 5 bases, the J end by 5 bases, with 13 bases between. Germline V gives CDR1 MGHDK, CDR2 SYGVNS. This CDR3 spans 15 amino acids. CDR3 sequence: CASSPRGGHNSPLHF. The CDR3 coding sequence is TGTGCCAGCAGTCCCCGGGGAGGCCATAATTCACCCCTCCACTTT.

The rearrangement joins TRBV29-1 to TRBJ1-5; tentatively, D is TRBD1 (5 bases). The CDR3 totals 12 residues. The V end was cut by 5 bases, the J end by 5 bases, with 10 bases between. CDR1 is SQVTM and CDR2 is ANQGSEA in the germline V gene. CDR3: CSVLGDDQPQHF. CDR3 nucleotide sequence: TGCAGCGTTCTGGGGGACGATCAGCCCCAGCATTTT.

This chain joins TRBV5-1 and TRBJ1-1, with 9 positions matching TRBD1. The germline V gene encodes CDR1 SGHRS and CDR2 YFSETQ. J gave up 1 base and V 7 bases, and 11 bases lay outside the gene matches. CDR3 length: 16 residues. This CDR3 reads CASSDKQGAGNTEAFF. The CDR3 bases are TGCGCCAGCTCCGATAAACAGGGGGCCGGGAACACTGAAGCTTTCTTT.

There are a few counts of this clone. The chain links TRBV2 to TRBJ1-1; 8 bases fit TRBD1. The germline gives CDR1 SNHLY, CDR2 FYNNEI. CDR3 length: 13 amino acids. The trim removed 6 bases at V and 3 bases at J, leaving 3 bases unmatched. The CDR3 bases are TGTGCCAGCAGCTCGGACAGGGACACTGAAGCTTTCTTT. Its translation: CASSSDRDTEAFF.

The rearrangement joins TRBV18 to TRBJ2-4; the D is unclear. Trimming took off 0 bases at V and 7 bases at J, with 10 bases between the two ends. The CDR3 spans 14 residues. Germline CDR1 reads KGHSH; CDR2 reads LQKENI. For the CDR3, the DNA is TGTGCCAGCTCACCACCGAACGAAGTCAACATTCAGTACTTC. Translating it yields CASSPPNEVNIQYF.

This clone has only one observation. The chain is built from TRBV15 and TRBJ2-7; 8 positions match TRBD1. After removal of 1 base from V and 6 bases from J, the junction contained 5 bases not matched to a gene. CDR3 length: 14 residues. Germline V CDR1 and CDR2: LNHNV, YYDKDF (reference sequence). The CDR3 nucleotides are TGTGCCACCAGCAGAGGTTCAACAGGGGGCGAGCAGTACTTC. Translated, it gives CATSRGSTGGEQYF.

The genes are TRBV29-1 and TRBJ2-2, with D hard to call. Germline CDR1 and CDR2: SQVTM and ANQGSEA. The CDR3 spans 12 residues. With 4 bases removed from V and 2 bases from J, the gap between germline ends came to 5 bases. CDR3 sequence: CSVGGNTGELFF. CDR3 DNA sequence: TGCAGCGTTGGGGGTAACACCGGGGAGCTGTTTTTT.

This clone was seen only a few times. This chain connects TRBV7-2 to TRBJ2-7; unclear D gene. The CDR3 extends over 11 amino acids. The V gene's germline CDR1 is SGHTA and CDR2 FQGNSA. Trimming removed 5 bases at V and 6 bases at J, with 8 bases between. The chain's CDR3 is CASSQYTEQYF. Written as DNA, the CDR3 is TGTGCCAGCAGCCAATATACCGAGCAGTACTTC.

CDR3: CASARGGGALEQFF. In nucleotides, the CDR3 is TGTGCCAGCGCCCGGGGCGGGGGGGCCTTGGAGCAGTTCTTC. The J gene is TRBJ2-1, the V gene TRBV28; 9 bases agree with TRBD2. This CDR3 contains 14 residues. In germline, CDR1 is MDHEN, CDR2 SYDVKM. Trimming took 8 bases from V and 10 from J; bases not matched to a gene: 12.

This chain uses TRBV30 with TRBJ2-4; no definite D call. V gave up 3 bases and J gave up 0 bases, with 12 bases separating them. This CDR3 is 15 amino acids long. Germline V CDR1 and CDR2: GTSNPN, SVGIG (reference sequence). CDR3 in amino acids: CAWRFIGLAKNIQYF. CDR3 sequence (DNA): TGTGCCTGGAGATTTATAGGATTAGCCAAAAACATTCAGTACTTC.

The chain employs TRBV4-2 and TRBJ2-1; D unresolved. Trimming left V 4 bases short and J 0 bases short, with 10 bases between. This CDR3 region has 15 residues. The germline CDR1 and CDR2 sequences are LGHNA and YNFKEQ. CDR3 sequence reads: CASSPLSSSYNEQFF. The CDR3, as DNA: TGTGCCAGCAGCCCCCTTTCCAGCTCCTACAATGAGCAGTTCTTC.

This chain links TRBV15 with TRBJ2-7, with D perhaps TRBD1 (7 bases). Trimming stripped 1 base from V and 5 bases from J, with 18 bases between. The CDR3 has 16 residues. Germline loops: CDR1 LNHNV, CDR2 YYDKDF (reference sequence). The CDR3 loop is CATSRGRQGGLDEQYF. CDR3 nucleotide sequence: TGTGCCACCAGCAGAGGAAGGCAGGGGGGCTTGGACGAGCAGTACTTC.

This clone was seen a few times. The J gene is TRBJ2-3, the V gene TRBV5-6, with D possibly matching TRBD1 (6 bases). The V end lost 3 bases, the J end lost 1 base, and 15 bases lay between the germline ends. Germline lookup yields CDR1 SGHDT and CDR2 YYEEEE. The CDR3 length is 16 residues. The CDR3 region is CASSSRGHLGTDTQYF. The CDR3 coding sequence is TGTGCCAGCAGCTCCCGGGGACACCTAGGCACAGATACGCAGTATTTT. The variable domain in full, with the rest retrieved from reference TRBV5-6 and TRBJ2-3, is DAGVTQSPTHLIKTRGQQVTLRCSPKSGHDTVSWYQQALGQGPQFIFQYYEEEERQRGNFPDRFSGHQFPNYSSELNVNALLLGDSALYLCASSSRGHLGTDTQYFGPGTRLTVL.

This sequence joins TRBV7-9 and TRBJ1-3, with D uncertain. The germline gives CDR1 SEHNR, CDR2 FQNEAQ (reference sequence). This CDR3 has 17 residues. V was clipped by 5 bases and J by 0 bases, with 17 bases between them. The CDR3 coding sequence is TGTGCCAGCAGCCCAAGTTTTTTGGAGGGCTCTGGAAACACCATATATTTT. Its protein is CASSPSFLEGSGNTIYF. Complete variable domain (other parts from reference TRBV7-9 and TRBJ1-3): DTGVSQNPRHKITKRGQNVTFRCDPISEHNRLYWYRQTLGQGPEFLTYFQNEAQLEKSRLLSDRFSAERPKGSFSTLEIQRTEQGDSAMYLCASSPSFLEGSGNTIYFGEGSWLTVV.